The entry below gives a single T cell receptor (beta chain) sequence along with its context. Germline CDR1 reads SGHRS; CDR2 reads YFSETQ. This CDR3 has 14 residues. Trimming stripped 4 bases from V and 0 bases from J, with 7 bases between. These data come from a study of blood T cell repertoires in COVID-19. Study-wide background: Material from acute and convalescent COVID-19 was sourced from the United States, Italy and Spain. The analysed material was cDNA or gDNA that came from T cells, B-cell-depleted T cells, or PBMCs.

Under the authors' procedure: By means of reference gene primer amplification, nucleated cell counts were estimated. Sequencing used immunoSEQ multiplex PCR; TCRdb keeps in-frame clones, though not all of them. V and J calls and clone size are as listed in that table; D and trimming were resolved from the DNA. The profile shows hundreds of thousands of clones, about 90% of them singletons. The chain is built from TRBV5-1 and TRBJ2-2, with D possibly being TRBD1 (5 bases). The sequenced sample consisted of peripheral blood. The clonotype originates from an elderly man with acute or convalescent COVID-19. The CDR3 sequence: CASSTTANTGELFF. In nucleotides, the CDR3 is TGCGCCAGCAGCACGACAGCGAACACCGGGGAGCTGTTTTTT.